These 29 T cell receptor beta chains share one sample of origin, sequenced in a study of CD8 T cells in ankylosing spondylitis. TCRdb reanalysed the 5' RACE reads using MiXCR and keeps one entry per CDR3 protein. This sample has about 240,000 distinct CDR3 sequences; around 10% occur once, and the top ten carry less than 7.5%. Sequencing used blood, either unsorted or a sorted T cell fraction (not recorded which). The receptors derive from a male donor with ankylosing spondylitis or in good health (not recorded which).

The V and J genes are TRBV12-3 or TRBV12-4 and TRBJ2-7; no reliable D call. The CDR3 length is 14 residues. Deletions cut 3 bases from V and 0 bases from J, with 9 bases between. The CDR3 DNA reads TGTGCCAGCAGTTTTGGCGGAACCTCCTACGAGCAGTACTTC. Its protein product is CASSFGGTSYEQYF.

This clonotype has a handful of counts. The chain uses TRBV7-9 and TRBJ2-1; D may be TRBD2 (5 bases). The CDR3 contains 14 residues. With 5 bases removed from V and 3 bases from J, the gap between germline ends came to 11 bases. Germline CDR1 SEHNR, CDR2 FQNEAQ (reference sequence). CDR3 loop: CASSEHGVYNEQFF. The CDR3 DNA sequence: TGTGCCAGCAGCGAACACGGGGTCTACAATGAGCAGTTCTTC.

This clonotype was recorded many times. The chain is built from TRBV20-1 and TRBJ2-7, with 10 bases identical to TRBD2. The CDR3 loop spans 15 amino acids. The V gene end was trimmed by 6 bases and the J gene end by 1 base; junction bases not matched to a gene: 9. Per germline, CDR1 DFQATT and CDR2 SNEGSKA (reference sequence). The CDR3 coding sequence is TGCAGTGCCCAATACGCTAGCGGGGGTTCCTACGAGCAGTACTTC. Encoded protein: CSAQYASGGSYEQYF.

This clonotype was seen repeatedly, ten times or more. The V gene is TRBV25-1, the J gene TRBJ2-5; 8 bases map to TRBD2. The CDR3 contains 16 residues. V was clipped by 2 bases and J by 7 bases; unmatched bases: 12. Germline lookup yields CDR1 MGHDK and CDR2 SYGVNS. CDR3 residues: CASSEVYGGAIGTQYF. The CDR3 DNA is TGTGCCAGCAGTGAAGTGTACGGGGGGGCCATTGGGACCCAGTACTTC.

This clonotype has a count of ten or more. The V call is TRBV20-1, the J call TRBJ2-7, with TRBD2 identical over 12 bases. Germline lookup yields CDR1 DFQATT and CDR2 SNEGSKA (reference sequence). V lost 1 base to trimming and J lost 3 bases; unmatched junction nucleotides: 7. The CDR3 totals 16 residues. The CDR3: CSARAGLAGAGYEQYF. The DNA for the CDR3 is TGCAGTGCTAGAGCGGGACTAGCGGGTGCGGGCTACGAGCAGTACTTC.

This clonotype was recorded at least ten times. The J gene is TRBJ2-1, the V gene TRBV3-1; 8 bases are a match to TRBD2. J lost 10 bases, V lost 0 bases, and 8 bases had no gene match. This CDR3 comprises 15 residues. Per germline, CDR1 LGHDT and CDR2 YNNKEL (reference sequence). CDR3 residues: CASSQEYSGNPEQFF. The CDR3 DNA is TGTGCCAGCAGCCAAGAGTATAGCGGGAATCCGGAGCAGTTCTTC.

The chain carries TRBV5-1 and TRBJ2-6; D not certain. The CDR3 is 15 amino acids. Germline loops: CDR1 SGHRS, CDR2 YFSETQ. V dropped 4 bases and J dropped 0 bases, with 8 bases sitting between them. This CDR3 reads CASSRSASGANVLTF. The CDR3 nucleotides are TGCGCCAGCAGCCGATCAGCCTCTGGGGCCAACGTCCTGACTTTC.

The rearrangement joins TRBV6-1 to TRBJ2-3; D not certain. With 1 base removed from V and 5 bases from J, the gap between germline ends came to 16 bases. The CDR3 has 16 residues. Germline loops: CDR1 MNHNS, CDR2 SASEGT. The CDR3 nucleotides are TGTGCCAGCAGTGAAGTGAAAGGGATGTTGGGAGATACGCAGTATTTT. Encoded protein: CASSEVKGMLGDTQYF.

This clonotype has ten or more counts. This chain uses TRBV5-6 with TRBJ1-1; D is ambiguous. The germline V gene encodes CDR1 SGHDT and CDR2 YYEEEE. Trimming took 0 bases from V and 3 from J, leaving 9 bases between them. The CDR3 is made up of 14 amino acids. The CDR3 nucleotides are TGTGCCAGCAGCTTGGACGGCAAGTACACTGAAGCTTTCTTT. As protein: CASSLDGKYTEAFF.

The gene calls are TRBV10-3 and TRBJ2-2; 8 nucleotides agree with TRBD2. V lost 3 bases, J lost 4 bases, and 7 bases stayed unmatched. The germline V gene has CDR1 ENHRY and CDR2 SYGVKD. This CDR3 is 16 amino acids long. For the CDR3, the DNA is TGTGCCATCAGTGAAGCGGGACTAGTGAGCACCGGGGAGCTGTTTTTT. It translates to CAISEAGLVSTGELFF.

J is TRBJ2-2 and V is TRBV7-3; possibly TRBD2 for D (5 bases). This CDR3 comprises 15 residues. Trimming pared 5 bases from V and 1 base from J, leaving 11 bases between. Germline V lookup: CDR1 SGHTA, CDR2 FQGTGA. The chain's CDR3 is CASSATDWNTGELFF. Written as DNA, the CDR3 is TGTGCCAGCAGCGCCACGGACTGGAACACCGGGGAGCTGTTTTTT.

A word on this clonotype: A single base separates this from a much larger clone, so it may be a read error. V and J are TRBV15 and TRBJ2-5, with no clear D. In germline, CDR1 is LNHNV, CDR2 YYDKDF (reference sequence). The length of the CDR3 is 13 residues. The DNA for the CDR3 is TGTGTCACCTCAGTGTGGCCCCAAGAGACCCAGTACTTC. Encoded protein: CVTSVWPQETQYF.

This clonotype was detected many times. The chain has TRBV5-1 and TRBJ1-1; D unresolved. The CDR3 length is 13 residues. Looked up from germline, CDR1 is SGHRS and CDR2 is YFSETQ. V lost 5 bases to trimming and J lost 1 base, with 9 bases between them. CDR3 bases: TGCGCCAGCAGTCAGGACGGGAACACTGAAGCTTTCTTT. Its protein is CASSQDGNTEAFF. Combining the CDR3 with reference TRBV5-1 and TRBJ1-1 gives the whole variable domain KAGVTQTPRYLIKTRGQQVTLSCSPISGHRSVSWYQQTPGQGLQFLFEYFSETQRNKGNFPGRFSGRQFSNSRSEMNVSTLELGDSALYLCASSQDGNTEAFFGQGTRLTVV.

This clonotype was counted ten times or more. CDR3 nucleotide sequence: TGTGCCAGCAGCCTTGGGGGAGAAGATCAGCCCCAGCATTTT. Protein product: CASSLGGEDQPQHF. The rearrangement uses TRBV3-1 and TRBJ1-5; tentatively, D is TRBD1 (5 bases). The germline V gene has CDR1 LGHDT and CDR2 YNNKEL (reference sequence). This CDR3 is built from 14 residues. Trimming cost V 4 bases and J 5 bases, with 12 bases left between them.

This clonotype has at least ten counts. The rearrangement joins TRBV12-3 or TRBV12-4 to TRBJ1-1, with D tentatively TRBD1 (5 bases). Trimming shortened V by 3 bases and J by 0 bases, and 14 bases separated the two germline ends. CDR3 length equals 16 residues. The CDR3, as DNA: TGTGCCAGCAGTTTTGGGGGTGGGGGTCTGAACACTGAAGCTTTCTTT. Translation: CASSFGGGGLNTEAFF.

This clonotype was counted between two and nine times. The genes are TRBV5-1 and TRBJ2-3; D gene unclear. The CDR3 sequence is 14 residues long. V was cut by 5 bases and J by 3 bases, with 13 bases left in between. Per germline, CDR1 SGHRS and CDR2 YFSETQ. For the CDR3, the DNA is TGCGCCAGCAGATTGACCCCTTGGACAGATACGCAGTATTTT. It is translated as CASRLTPWTDTQYF.

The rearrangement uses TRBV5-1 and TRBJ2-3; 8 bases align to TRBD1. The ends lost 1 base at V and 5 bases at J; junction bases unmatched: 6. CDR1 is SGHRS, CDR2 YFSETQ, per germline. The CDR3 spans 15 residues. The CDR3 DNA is TGCGCCAGCAGCTTGCCCCGACAGGGGCAAGATACGCAGTATTTT. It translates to CASSLPRQGQDTQYF.

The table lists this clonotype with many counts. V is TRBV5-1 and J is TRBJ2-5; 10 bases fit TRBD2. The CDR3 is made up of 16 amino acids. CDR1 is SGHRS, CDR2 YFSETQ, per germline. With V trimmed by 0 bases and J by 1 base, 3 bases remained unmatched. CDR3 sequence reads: CASSLEPSGGQETQYF. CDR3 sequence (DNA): TGCGCCAGCAGCTTGGAGCCTAGCGGGGGCCAAGAGACCCAGTACTTC.

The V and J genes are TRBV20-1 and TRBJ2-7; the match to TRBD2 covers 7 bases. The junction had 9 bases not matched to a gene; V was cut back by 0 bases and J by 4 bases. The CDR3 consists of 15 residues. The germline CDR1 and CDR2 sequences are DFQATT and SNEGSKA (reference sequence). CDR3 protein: CSARDGQRDEYEQYF. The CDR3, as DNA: TGCAGTGCTAGAGATGGCCAGCGGGATGAATACGAGCAGTACTTC.

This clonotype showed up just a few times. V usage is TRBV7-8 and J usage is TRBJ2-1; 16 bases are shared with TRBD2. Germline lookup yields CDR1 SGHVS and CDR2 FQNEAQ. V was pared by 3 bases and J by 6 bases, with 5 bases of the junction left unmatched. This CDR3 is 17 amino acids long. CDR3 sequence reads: CASSLGLAGGSGNEQFF. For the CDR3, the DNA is TGTGCCAGCAGCTTGGGACTAGCGGGAGGGTCCGGCAATGAGCAGTTCTTC.

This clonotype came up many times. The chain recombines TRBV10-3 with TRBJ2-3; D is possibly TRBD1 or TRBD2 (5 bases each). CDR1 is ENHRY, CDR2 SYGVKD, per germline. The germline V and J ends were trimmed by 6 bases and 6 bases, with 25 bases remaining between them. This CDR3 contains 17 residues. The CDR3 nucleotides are TGTGCCATCAGAGACCCCCCCGGGGCCAAAAGTGAGGATACGCAGTATTTT. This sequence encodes CAIRDPPGAKSEDTQYF.

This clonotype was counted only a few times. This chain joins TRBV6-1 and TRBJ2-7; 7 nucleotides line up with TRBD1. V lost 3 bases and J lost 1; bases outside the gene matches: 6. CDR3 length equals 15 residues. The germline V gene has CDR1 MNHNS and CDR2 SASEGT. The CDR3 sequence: CASSEGSQGSYEQYF. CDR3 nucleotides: TGTGCCAGCAGTGAGGGGTCACAGGGGTCCTACGAGCAGTACTTC.

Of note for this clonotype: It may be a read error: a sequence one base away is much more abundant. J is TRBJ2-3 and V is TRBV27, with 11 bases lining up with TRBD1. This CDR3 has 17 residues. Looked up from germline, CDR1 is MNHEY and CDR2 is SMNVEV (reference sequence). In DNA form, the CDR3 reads TGTGCCTGCAGTCCCTCCGGGGACAGGGGGACTACAGATACGCAGTATTTT. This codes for CACSPSGDRGTTDTQYF.

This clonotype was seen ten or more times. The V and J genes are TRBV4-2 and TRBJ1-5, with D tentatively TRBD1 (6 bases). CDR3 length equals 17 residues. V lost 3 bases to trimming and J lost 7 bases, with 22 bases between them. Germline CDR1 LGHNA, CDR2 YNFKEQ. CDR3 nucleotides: TGTGCCAGCAGCCAGGGATTTGAAAGAGGGGGTGGACAGCCCCAGCATTTT. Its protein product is CASSQGFERGGGQPQHF.

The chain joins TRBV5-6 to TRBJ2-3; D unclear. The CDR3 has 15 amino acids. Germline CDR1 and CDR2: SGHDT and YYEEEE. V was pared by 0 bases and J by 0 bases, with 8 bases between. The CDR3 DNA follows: TGTGCCAGCAGCTTGGTGTCGCTTAGCACAGATACGCAGTATTTT. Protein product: CASSLVSLSTDTQYF.

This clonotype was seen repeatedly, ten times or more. In nucleotides, the CDR3 is TGTGCCAGCAGCGTTGGGACTAGCGGGAGAATGGTCAATGAGCAGTTCTTC. Amino acids: CASSVGTSGRMVNEQFF. The chain recombines TRBV5-6 with TRBJ2-1, with 14 bases identical to TRBD2. Germline V gene lookup returns CDR1 SGHDT and CDR2 YYEEEE. The V gene end was trimmed by 4 bases and the J gene end by 6 bases; junction bases not matched to a gene: 9. The CDR3 consists of 17 residues.

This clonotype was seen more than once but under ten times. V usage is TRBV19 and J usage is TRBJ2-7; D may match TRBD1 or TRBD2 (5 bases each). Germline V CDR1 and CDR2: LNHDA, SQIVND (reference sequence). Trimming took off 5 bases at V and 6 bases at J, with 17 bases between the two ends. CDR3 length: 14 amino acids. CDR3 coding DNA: TGTGCCAGTAGTTCCAGGGACCCATCCCGCGAGCAGTACTTC. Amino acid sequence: CASSSRDPSREQYF.

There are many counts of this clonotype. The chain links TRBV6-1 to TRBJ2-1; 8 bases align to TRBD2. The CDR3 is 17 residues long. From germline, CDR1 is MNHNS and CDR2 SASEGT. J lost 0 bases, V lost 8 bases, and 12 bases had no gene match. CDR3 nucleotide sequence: TGTGCCAGCCGGTTGTCGGGACTAGTGTACTCCTACAATGAGCAGTTCTTC. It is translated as CASRLSGLVYSYNEQFF.

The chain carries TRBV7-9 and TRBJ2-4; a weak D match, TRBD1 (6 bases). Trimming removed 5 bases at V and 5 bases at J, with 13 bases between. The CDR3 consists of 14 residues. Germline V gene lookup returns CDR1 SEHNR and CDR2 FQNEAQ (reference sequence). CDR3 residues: CASSRGGWENIQYF. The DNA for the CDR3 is TGTGCCAGCAGCCGTGGGGGCTGGGAAAACATTCAGTACTTC.